Each of the 12 T cell receptor beta chains below was sequenced from the same sample in a study of shared T cell receptors in the human thymus. Assay: immunoSEQ multiplex PCR; the TCRdb copy retains only in-frame clones and omits some. The repertoire consists of over 450,000 clones, with around 82% occurring once and the leading ten covering about 0.014%. These data are also associated with another study on human thymus T cells.

Sequenced sample: thymocytes. Every receptor here comes from a boy in the first two years of life with a congenital heart defect.

V is TRBV6-1 and J is TRBJ1-2, with 7 positions matching TRBD1. Germline CDR1 and CDR2: MNHNS and SASEGT. The J segment lost 1 base and the V segment lost 6 bases, leaving 5 bases of the junction unmatched. The CDR3 sequence is 14 residues long. CDR3 sequence reads: CASREGQHNYGYTF. The CDR3, as DNA: TGTGCCAGCAGGGAGGGACAGCATAACTATGGCTACACCTTC.

The J gene is TRBJ2-3, the V gene TRBV2; 7 nucleotides align to TRBD1. The CDR3 contains 19 residues. Per the germline V gene, CDR1 is SNHLY and CDR2 is FYNNEI. V lost 6 bases, J lost 2 bases, and 20 bases stayed unmatched. CDR3 sequence (DNA): TGTGCCAGCAGCCTAAGACAGGGCCGAAGATCTGCGATCACAGATACGCAGTATTTT. Its protein product is CASSLRQGRRSAITDTQYF.

The chain carries TRBV29-1 and TRBJ2-1, with 7 nucleotides matching TRBD1. V dropped 6 bases and J dropped 4; count of bases not matched to a gene: 6. CDR1 is SQVTM and CDR2 is ANQGSEA in the germline V gene. The CDR3 is 13 amino acids. The CDR3 region is CSVPRGPYNEQFF. The CDR3 DNA follows: TGCAGCGTCCCGAGGGGGCCATACAATGAGCAGTTCTTC.

The genes are TRBV15 and TRBJ1-1; D possibly corresponds to TRBD1 (6 bases). The CDR3 has 16 amino acids. Trimming shortened V by 1 base and J by 1 base, and 13 bases separated the two germline ends. Germline V gene sequence: CDR1 LNHNV, CDR2 YYDKDF (reference sequence). As DNA, the CDR3 is TGTGCCACCAGCAGAGTTCCGACAGGCCCGAACACTGAAGCTTTCTTT. The encoded protein is CATSRVPTGPNTEAFF. The complete variable domain, with remaining parts taken from reference TRBV15 and TRBJ1-1, reads DAMVIQNPRYQVTQFGKPVTLSCSQTLNHNVMYWYQQKSSQAPKLLFHYYDKDFNNEADTPDNFQSRRPNTSFCFLDIRSPGLGDTAMYLCATSRVPTGPNTEAFFGQGTRLTVV.

A single count supports this clone. The chain has TRBV27 and TRBJ2-5; 7 bases are a match to TRBD2. The CDR3 extends over 15 amino acids. Germline-derived CDR1 and CDR2 are MNHEY and SMNVEV (reference sequence). The V and J ends lost 3 bases and 4 bases, in that order; junction bases with no gene match: 8. DNA for the CDR3: TGTGCCAGCAGTTTTAGTGGGAGGGCCGGAGAGACCCAGTACTTC. This gives the protein CASSFSGRAGETQYF.

V and J are TRBV6-5 and TRBJ2-1, with TRBD1 identical over 8 bases. V shed 2 bases, J shed 6 bases, and the junction held 6 bases outside the gene matches. There are 15 residues in the CDR3. Germline V lookup: CDR1 MNHEY, CDR2 SVGAGI. The CDR3 reads CASSYGVRGRNEQFF. In nucleotides, the CDR3 is TGTGCCAGCAGTTACGGGGTCAGGGGGCGCAATGAGCAGTTCTTC.

The genes are TRBV6-1 and TRBJ2-7, with no clear D. The V gene lost 1 base and the J gene lost 1 base, with 5 bases spanning the gap. Germline CDR1 MNHNS, CDR2 SASEGT. The CDR3 is made up of 13 amino acids. In nucleotides, the CDR3 is TGTGCCAGCAGTGAAGTCCCTTCCTACGAGCAGTACTTC. Encoded protein: CASSEVPSYEQYF.

V gene TRBV18 combines with J gene TRBJ2-7, with a possible D match to TRBD1 (6 bases). This CDR3 is 13 amino acids long. The V end was cut by 3 bases, the J end by 7 bases, with 13 bases between. In germline, CDR1 is KGHSH, CDR2 LQKENI. Written as DNA, the CDR3 is TGTGCCAGCTCACCCAGGGGTAAGGGGGAGCAGTACTTC. Its translation is CASSPRGKGEQYF.

The rearrangement uses TRBV6-1 and TRBJ2-7; TRBD1 might be the D (6 bases). This CDR3 is 14 amino acids long. Germline CDR1 MNHNS, CDR2 SASEGT. Trimming took 2 bases from V and 2 from J, leaving 10 bases between them. The CDR3: CASSEQQGTYEQYF. In DNA, the CDR3 is TGTGCCAGCAGTGAACAACAGGGCACCTACGAGCAGTACTTC.

This sequence joins TRBV6-5 and TRBJ2-7; 10 bases line up with TRBD1. The V gene end was trimmed by 0 bases and the J gene end by 5 bases; junction bases not matched to a gene: 7. This CDR3 contains 16 residues. In germline, CDR1 is MNHEY, CDR2 SVGAGI. This CDR3 is CASSYSRDRGSHEQYF. As DNA, the CDR3 is TGTGCCAGCAGTTACTCGAGGGACAGGGGTAGTCACGAGCAGTACTTC.

The chain carries TRBV19 and TRBJ1-5; tentatively, D is TRBD1 (5 bases). CDR3 length: 17 residues. V lost 4 bases, J lost 7 bases, and 23 bases lay in between. The germline V gene encodes CDR1 LNHDA and CDR2 SQIVND (reference sequence). Written as DNA, the CDR3 is TGTGCCAGTAGTACCCTAACCAGCCAGGGACGGGGGCAGCCCCAGCATTTT. Protein: CASSTLTSQGRGQPQHF.

The rearrangement links TRBV4-2 to TRBJ2-7; 9 bases match TRBD1. Germline CDR1 reads LGHNA; CDR2 reads YNFKEQ. The length of the CDR3 is 17 residues. V lost 1 base, J lost 4 bases, and 11 bases stayed unmatched. The DNA of the CDR3 is TGTGCCAGCAGCCAAGTTCGGCACCGGGACAGGGTTTACGAGCAGTACTTC. The encoded protein is CASSQVRHRDRVYEQYF.